This T cell receptor (beta chain) was obtained from a study of OX40 agonist ivuxolimab in advanced cancers. Data came from immunoSEQ multiplex PCR; TCRdb stores just in-frame clones and leaves some out. The sample yields fewer than 65,000 clones, 86% seen once. CDR1 is MDHEN and CDR2 is SYDVKM in the germline V gene. Trimming at V came to 5 bases and at J to 4 bases, leaving 6 bases not matched to a gene. This CDR3 is built from 14 residues. This clone was counted a single time. The source material was CD4+ or CD8+ T cells sorted from blood, sampled in a trial of the OX40 agonist ivuxolimab. This rearrangement joins TRBV28 to TRBJ2-7, with TRBD2 matching 9 bases. The sequence was obtained from an adult with an advanced solid tumor such as melanoma, head and neck, liver or kidney cancer. The CDR3 nucleotides read TGTGCCAGCAGTAAGAGCGGGGGGCCTTACGAGCAGTACTTC. It codes for CASSKSGGPYEQYF.